This T cell receptor (beta chain) was identified in a study of shared clonotypes between healthy human individuals. The method was immunoSEQ multiplex PCR; TCRdb's version includes in-frame clones alone and lacks a portion of them. The data contain millions of clones, approximately 92% of them singletons. Study findings and constraints: The genetic and exposure-history diversity represented was limited by few donors.

To note about this clone: Its antigen is not known.

Sequencing was done on a sample of naive CD4+ T cells sorted from blood. The subset here: CD45RA+ positively selected. This TCR was recovered from a man younger than 35 in good health.

The CDR3 here is CASSIPGRVMGNEQFF. The CDR3 nucleotides are TGTGCCAGTAGTATACCGGGCAGAGTTATGGGCAATGAGCAGTTCTTC. The chain has TRBV19 and TRBJ2-1, with D unresolved. The CDR3 length is 16 residues. Trimming left V 2 bases short and J 6 bases short, with 17 bases between. The germline gives CDR1 LNHDA, CDR2 SQIVND (reference sequence). Combining the CDR3 with reference TRBV19 and TRBJ2-1 gives the whole variable domain DGGITQSPKYLFRKEGQNVTLSCEQNLNHDAMYWYRQDPGQGLRLIYYSQIVNDFQKGDIAEGYSVSREKKESFPLTVTSAQKNPTAFYLCASSIPGRVMGNEQFFGPGTRLTVL.